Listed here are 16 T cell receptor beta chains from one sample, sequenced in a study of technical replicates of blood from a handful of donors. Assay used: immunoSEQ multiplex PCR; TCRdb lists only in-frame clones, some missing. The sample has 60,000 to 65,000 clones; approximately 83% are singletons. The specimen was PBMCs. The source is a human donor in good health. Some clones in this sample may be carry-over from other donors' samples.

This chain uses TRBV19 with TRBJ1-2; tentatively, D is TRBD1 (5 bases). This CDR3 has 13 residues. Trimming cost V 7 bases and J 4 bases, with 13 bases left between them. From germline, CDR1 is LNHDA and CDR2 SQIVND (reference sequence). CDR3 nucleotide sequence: TGTGCCAGTATGGGCCGGGACTTCTATGGCTACACCTTC. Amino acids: CASMGRDFYGYTF.

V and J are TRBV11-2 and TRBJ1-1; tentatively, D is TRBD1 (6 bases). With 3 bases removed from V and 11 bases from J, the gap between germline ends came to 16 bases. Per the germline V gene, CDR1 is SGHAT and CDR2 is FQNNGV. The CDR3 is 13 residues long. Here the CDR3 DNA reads TGTGCCAGCAGCTTCATTGAGGGGGTGGATGCTTTCTTT. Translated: CASSFIEGVDAFF.

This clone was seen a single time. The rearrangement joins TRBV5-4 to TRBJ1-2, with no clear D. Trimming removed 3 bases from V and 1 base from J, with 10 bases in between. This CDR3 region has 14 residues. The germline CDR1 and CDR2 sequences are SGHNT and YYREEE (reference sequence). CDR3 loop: CASSSIPLNYGYTF. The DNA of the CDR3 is TGTGCCAGCAGCTCAATTCCACTTAACTATGGCTACACCTTC.

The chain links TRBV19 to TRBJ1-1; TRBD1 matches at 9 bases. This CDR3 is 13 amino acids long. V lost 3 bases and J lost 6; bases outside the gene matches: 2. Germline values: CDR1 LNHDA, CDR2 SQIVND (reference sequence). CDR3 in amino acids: CASSIRDRAEAFF. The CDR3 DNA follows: TGTGCCAGTAGTATCCGGGACAGGGCTGAAGCTTTCTTT.

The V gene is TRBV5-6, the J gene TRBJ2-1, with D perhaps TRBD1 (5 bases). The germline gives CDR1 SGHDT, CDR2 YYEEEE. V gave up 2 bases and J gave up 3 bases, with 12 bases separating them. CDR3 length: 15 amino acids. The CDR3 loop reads CASSFVDQGYNEQFF. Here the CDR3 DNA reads TGTGCCAGCAGCTTTGTCGACCAGGGCTACAATGAGCAGTTCTTC.

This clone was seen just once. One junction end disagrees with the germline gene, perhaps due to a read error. The CDR3 spells CASSDSTSGGTDTQYF. CDR3 DNA: TGTGCCAGCAGTGACTCAACTAGCGGGGGAACAGATACGCAGTATTTT. The chain employs TRBV6-6 and TRBJ2-3, with TRBD2 matching over 11 bases. The CDR3 is made up of 16 amino acids. Germline V CDR1 and CDR2: MNHNY, SVGAGI (reference sequence).

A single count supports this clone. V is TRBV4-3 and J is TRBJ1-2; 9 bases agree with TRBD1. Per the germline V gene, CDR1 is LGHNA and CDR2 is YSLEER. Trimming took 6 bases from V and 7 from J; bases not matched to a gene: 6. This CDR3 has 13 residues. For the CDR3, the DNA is TGCGCCAGCAGAGGCACAGGGGGCCTTGGCTACACCTTC. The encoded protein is CASRGTGGLGYTF.

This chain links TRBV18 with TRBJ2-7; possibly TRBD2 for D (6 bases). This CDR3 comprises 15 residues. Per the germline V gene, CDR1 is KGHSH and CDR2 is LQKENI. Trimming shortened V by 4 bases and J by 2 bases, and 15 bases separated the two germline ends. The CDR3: CASSLARRETYEQYF. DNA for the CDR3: TGTGCCAGCTCACTAGCACGCCGGGAGACCTACGAGCAGTACTTC.

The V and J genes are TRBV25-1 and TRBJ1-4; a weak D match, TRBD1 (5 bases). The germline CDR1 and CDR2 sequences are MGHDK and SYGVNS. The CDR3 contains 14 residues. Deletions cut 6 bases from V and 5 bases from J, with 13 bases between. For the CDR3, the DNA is TGTGCCAGCAGACAGGCTGGAAGAAATGAAAAACTGTTTTTT. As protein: CASRQAGRNEKLFF.

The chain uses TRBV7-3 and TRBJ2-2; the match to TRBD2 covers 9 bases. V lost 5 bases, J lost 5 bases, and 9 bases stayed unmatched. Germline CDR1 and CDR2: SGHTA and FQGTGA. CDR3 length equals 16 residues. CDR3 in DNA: TGTGCCAGCAGCCTAAAGGGACTAGCTGGGACCGGGGAGCTGTTTTTT. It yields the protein CASSLKGLAGTGELFF.

The CDR3 nucleotides are TGTGCCAGCAGCCAAGCAGAGGGACTAGCGGGGGGCGATACGCAGTATTTT. Its translation: CASSQAEGLAGGDTQYF. The V and J genes are TRBV4-2 and TRBJ2-3; TRBD2 aligns across 15 bases. Trimming removed 1 base from V and 6 bases from J; junction bases left unmatched: 5. CDR3 length: 17 residues. Germline V gene lookup returns CDR1 LGHNA and CDR2 YNFKEQ.

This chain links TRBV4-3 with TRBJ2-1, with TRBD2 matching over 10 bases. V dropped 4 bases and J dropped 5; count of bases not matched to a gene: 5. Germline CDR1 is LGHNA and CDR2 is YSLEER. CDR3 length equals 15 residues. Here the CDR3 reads CASSPAGGPHNEQFF. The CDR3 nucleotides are TGCGCCAGCAGCCCAGCGGGAGGGCCTCACAATGAGCAGTTCTTC.

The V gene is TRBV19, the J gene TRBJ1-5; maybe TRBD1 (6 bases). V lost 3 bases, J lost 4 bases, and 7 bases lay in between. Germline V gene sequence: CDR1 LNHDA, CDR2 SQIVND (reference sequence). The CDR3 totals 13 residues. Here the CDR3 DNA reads TGTGCCAGTAGTATGGGGACAAATCAGCCCCAGCATTTT. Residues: CASSMGTNQPQHF.

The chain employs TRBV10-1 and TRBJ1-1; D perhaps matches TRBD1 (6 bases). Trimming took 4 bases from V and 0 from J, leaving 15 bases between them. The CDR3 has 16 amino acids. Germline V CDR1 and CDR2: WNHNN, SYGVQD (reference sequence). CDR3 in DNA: TGCGCCAGCAGTGGGGGGCCGAATCCGTTGAACACTGAAGCTTTCTTT. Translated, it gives CASSGGPNPLNTEAFF.

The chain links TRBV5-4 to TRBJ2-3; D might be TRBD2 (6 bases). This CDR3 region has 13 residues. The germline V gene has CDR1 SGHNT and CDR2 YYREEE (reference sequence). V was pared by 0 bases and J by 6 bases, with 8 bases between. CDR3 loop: CASSLEEGDTQYF. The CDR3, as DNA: TGTGCCAGCAGCTTGGAGGAGGGTGATACGCAGTATTTT.

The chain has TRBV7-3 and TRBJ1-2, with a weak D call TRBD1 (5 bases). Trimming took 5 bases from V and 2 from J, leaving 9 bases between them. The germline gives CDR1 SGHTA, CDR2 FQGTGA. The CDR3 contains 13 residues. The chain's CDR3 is CASSPDRNYGYTF. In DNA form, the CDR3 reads TGTGCCAGCAGCCCCGACAGAAACTATGGCTACACCTTC. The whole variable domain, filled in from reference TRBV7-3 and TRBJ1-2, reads GAGVSQTPSNKVTEKGKYVELRCDPISGHTALYWYRQSLGQGPEFLIYFQGTGAADDSGLPNDRFFAVRPEGSVSTLKIQRTERGDSAVYLCASSPDRNYGYTFGSGTRLTVV.